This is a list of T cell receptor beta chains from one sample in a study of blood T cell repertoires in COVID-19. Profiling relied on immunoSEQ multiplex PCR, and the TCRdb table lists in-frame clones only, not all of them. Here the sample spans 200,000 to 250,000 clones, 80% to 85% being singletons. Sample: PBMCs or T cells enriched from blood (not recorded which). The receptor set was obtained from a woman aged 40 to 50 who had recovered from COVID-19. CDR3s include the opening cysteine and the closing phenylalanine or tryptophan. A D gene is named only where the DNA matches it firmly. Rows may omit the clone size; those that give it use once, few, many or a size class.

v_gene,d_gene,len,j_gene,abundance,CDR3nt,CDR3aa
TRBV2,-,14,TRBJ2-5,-,TGTGCCAGCAGGGCTGACAGTCAGCAAGAGACCCAGTACTTC,CASRADSQQETQYF
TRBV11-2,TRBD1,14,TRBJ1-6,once,TGTGCCAGCAGCTTAATTACAGGGGATTCACCCCTCCACTTT,CASSLITGDSPLHF
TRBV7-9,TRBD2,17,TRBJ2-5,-,TGTGCCAGCAGCTTACTAGCGGGAGGGAGTGGTAGAGAGACCCAGTACTTC,CASSLLAGGSGRETQYF
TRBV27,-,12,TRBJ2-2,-,TGTGCCAGCAGTTTTCTAGCCGGGGAGCTGTTTTTT,CASSFLAGELFF
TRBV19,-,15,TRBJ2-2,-,TGTGCCAGTAGAGACGGACAGAGGAACACCGGGGAGCTGTTTTTT,CASRDGQRNTGELFF
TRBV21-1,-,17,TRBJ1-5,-,TGTGCCAGCAGCCCGAGCGGAGGACAGGGGTTCAATCAGCCCCAGCATTTT,CASSPSGGQGFNQPQHF
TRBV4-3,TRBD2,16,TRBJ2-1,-,TGCGCCAGCAGCCAAGAACGGCTAGCGGGATACAATGAGCAGTTCTTC,CASSQERLAGYNEQFF
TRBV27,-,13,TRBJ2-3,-,TGTGCGGCCATAGCGGTTCGGTTCGTTACGCAGTATTTT,CAAIAVRFVTQYF
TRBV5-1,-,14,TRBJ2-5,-,TGCGCCAGCAGCTTCCGGTCAGGGGAAGAGACCCAGTACTTC,CASSFRSGEETQYF
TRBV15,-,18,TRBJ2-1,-,TGTGCCACCAGCAGAGATGGGGGGACCTCAGGGGGAGGCAATGAGCAGTTCTTC,CATSRDGGTSGGGNEQFF
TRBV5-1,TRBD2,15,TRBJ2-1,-,TGCGCCAGCAGCTTAGCGGGAGTGGCTTACAATGAGCAGTTCTTC,CASSLAGVAYNEQFF
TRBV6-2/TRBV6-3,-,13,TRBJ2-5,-,TGTGCCAGCAGTCGTGGACTCGGGGAGACCCAGTACTTC,CASSRGLGETQYF
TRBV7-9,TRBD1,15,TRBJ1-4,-,TGTGCCAGCAGCTTAGGGACAGGGGGACATGAAAAACTGTTTTTT,CASSLGTGGHEKLFF
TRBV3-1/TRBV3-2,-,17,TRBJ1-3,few,TGTGCCAGCAGCCAGACGTACTCGGGGGTCGATGGAAACACCATATATTTT,CASSQTYSGVDGNTIYF
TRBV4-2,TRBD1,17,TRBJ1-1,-,TGTGCCAGCAGCCAAGCTTCCTGGAGGGGGCGTAACAATGAAGCTTTCTTT,CASSQASWRGRNNEAFF
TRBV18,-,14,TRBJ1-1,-,TGTGCCAGCTCACCGCCCGGGGTGAACACTGAAGCTTTCTTT,CASSPPGVNTEAFF
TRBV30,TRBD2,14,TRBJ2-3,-,TGTGCCTGGCTCCCGGGGGGAGCGTCAGATACGCAGTATTTT,CAWLPGGASDTQYF
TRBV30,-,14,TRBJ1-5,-,TGTGCCTGGAGGGACAGATTTAGCAATCAGCCCCAGCATTTT,CAWRDRFSNQPQHF
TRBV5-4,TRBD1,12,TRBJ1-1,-,TGTGCCAGCAGCGCTCAGGACAGGGAAGCTTTCTTT,CASSAQDREAFF
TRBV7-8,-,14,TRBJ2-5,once,TGTGCCAGCAGCTCCTTAGCGGTACAAGAGACCCAGTACTTC,CASSSLAVQETQYF
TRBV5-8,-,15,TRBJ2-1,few,TGTGCCAGCAGCGCAGAGGGTAGGTCCTACAATGAGCAGTTCTTC,CASSAEGRSYNEQFF
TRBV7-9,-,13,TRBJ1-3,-,TGTGCCAGCAGCCGGGGAGAGAGAAACACCATATATTTT,CASSRGERNTIYF
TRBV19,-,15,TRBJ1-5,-,TGTGCCAGTAGTGCGGGGGCGGGAAGCAATCAGCCCCAGCATTTT,CASSAGAGSNQPQHF
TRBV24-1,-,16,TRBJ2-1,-,TGTGCCACCAGTGATTTACGAGGGAGTCCCTACAATGAGCAGTTCTTC,CATSDLRGSPYNEQFF
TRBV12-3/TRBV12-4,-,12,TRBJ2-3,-,TGTGCCAGCAGCTACTCCACAGATACGCAGTATTTT,CASSYSTDTQYF
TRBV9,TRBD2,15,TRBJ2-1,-,TGTGCCAGCAGCGTAGAGGGGACTAGCGGGAATGAGCAGTTCTTC,CASSVEGTSGNEQFF
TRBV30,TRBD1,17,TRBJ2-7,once,TGTGCCTGGAGTGTACCCTATAACAGGGGCAGCCCCTACGAGCAGTACTTC,CAWSVPYNRGSPYEQYF
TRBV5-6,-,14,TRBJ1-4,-,TGTGCCAGCAGTTCCCGGGACACCTATGAAAAACTGTTTTTT,CASSSRDTYEKLFF
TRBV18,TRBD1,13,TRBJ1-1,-,TGTGCCAGCTCACCGAACAGGGGGAGTGAAGCTTTCTTT,CASSPNRGSEAFF
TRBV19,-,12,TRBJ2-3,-,TGTGCCAGTAGTATTCCCGGAGATACGCAGTATTTT,CASSIPGDTQYF
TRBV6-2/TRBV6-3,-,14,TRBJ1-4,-,TGTGCCAGCAGTTGGAACAGGGTCGATGAAAAACTGTTTTTT,CASSWNRVDEKLFF
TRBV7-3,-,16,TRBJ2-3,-,TGTGCCAGCAGCCCAAACCGGGGAATTTACACAGATACGCAGTATTTT,CASSPNRGIYTDTQYF
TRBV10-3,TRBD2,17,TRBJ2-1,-,TGTGCCATCAGTGAGTTAGGGAAGCGGGGCTCCTACAATGAGCAGTTCTTC,CAISELGKRGSYNEQFF
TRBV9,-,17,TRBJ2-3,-,TGTGCCAGCAGCGTAGGGTCCCGGCGGGACCCCCTGAATACGCAGTATTTT,CASSVGSRRDPLNTQYF
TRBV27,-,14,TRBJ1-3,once,TGTGCCAGCAGTTCAGGGGTCTCTGGAAACACCATATATTTT,CASSSGVSGNTIYF
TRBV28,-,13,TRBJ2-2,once,TGTGCCAGCACTCGACCCCAGACAGAGTTGATGTTTTTT,CASTRPQTELMFF
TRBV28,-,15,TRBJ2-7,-,TGTGCCAGCAGTTCGTCCGGAGTTACCTCCAACGAGCAGTACTTC,CASSSSGVTSNEQYF
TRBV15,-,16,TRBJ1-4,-,TGTGCCACCAGCAGGCCCTCGGGGAGGGGTAATGAAAAACTGTTTTTT,CATSRPSGRGNEKLFF
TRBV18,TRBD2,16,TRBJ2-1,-,TGTGCCAGCTCACCCGGACTAGCGGGAGCCTACAATGAGCAGTTCTTC,CASSPGLAGAYNEQFF
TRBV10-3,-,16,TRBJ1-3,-,TGTGCCATCAGTGATCAGGGGACCCCCTCTGGAAACACCATATATTTT,CAISDQGTPSGNTIYF
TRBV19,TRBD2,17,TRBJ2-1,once,TGTGCCAGTAGTATAGAAGCAGCGGGGAGGGATGATGTTAAGCAGTTCTTC,CASSIEAAGRDDVKQFF
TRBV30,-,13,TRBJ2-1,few,TGTGCCTGGAACTTAGGAAGGAGGAATGAGCAGTTCTTC,CAWNLGRRNEQFF
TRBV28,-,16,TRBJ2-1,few,TGTGCCAGCAGTTTATTACGGCTGGGAGTCCACAATGAGCAGTTCTTC,CASSLLRLGVHNEQFF
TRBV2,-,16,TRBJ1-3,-,TGTGCCAGCAGGAGGGATCAGGGGTACTCTGGAAACACCATATATTTT,CASRRDQGYSGNTIYF
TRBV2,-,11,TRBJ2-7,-,TGTGCCAGCAGCGTCTTCGACGAGCAGTACTTC,CASSVFDEQYF
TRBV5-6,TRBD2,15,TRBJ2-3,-,TGTGCCAGCAGCCCCCTAGCGGGATACACAGATACGCAGTATTTT,CASSPLAGYTDTQYF